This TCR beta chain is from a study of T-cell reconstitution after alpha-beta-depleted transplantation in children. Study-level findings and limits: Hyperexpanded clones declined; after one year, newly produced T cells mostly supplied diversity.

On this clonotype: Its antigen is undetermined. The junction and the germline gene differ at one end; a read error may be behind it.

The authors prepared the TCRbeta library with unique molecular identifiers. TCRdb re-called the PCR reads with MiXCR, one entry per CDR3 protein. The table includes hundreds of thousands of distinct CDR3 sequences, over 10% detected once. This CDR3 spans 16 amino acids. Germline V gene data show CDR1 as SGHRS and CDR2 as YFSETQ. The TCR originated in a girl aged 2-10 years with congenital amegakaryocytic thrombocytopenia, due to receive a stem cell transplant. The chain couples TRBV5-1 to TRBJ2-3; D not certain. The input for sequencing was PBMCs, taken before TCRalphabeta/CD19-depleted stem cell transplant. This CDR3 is CASSHSGPPPTDTQCF. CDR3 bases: TGCGCCAGCAGTCACTCGGGTCCGCCTCCCACAGATACGCAGTGTTTT. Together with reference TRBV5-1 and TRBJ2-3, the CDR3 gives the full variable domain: KAGVTQTPRYLIKTRGQQVTLSCSPISGHRSVSWYQQTPGQGLQFLFEYFSETQRNKGNFPGRFSGRQFSNSRSEMNVSTLELGDSALYLCASSHSGPPPTDTQCFGPGTRLTVL.